What follows are 21 T cell receptor beta chains derived from one specimen sequenced in a study of control samples from healthy donors and cancer patients. Method: immunoSEQ multiplex PCR; TCRdb's copy keeps in-frame clones and lacks some. The sample yields around 150,000 clones, around 90% seen once. Material for sequencing was blood. All receptors come from a man younger than 45 in good health.

This clone was seen once. This chain uses TRBV5-1 with TRBJ1-2; D unresolved. The germline gives CDR1 SGHRS, CDR2 YFSETQ. V dropped 4 bases and J dropped 4 bases, with 11 bases sitting between them. CDR3 length: 13 residues. The CDR3 loop reads CASSRETSYGYTF. The CDR3 nucleotides are TGCGCCAGCAGCAGGGAGACGTCCTATGGCTACACCTTC.

The V gene is TRBV28, the J gene TRBJ2-1; D may correspond to TRBD1 or TRBD2 (5 bases each). Per the germline V gene, CDR1 is MDHEN and CDR2 is SYDVKM. Trimming took 6 bases from V and 0 from J, leaving 24 bases between them. This CDR3 has 19 amino acids. The CDR3 DNA reads TGTGCCAGCAGCCCAGCGGCTACCTCTGCAGGGAGCTCCTACAATGAGCAGTTCTTC. This encodes CASSPAATSAGSSYNEQFF. The full variable domain, completed using reference TRBV28 and TRBJ2-1, is DVKVTQSSRYLVKRTGEKVFLECVQDMDHENMFWYRQDPGLGLRLIYFSYDVKMKEKGDIPEGYSVSREKKERFSLILESASTNQTSMYLCASSPAATSAGSSYNEQFFGPGTRLTVL.

V and J are TRBV2 and TRBJ2-7; D is undetermined. The germline gives CDR1 SNHLY, CDR2 FYNNEI. The CDR3 extends over 14 amino acids. V lost 7 bases and J lost 2, with 15 bases in between. CDR3: CASNYTPFTYEQYF. CDR3 DNA: TGTGCCAGCAATTACACTCCCTTTACCTACGAGCAGTACTTC. The entire variable domain, with the rest obtained from reference TRBV2 and TRBJ2-7, is as follows: EPEVTQTPSHQVTQMGQEVILRCVPISNHLYFYWYRQILGQKVEFLVSFYNNEISEKSEIFDDQFSVERPDGSNFTLKIRSTKLEDSAMYFCASNYTPFTYEQYFGPGTRLTVT.

The CDR3 region has the DNA TGTGCCAGCAGTGTTACCCGAGCGACAGGGTGGGAGACCCAGTACTTC. Translating it yields CASSVTRATGWETQYF. The V call is TRBV27, the J call TRBJ2-5; 7 bases line up with TRBD1. J lost 5 bases, V lost 5 bases, and 14 bases had no gene match. The CDR3 consists of 16 residues. Germline V gene data show CDR1 as MNHEY and CDR2 as SMNVEV (reference sequence).

The chain recombines TRBV10-3 with TRBJ1-3, with 7 bases matching TRBD1. Germline assignment: CDR1 ENHRY and CDR2 SYGVKD. CDR3 length: 15 amino acids. Unmatched junction bases numbered 5, after V lost 6 bases and J lost 0 bases. CDR3 protein: CAISKGQPSGNTIYF. The CDR3 DNA is TGTGCCATCAGCAAGGGACAGCCCTCTGGAAACACCATATATTTT.

V usage is TRBV7-2 and J usage is TRBJ2-1; maybe TRBD1 (6 bases). Trimming took off 10 bases at V and 4 bases at J, with 11 bases between the two ends. Germline CDR1 and CDR2: SGHTA and FQGNSA. The length of the CDR3 is 12 residues. The CDR3 here is CATGTQYNEQFF. CDR3 DNA: TGTGCCACCGGGACACAGTACAATGAGCAGTTCTTC.

The V and J genes are TRBV10-3 and TRBJ2-5; TRBD2 matches 14 bases. The CDR3 extends over 16 amino acids. Germline V gives CDR1 ENHRY, CDR2 SYGVKD. Trimming cost V 9 bases and J 2 bases; bases outside gene matches: 8. The CDR3 DNA reads TGTGCCATTACTCCCGGACTAGCGGGGGGACAAGAGACCCAGTACTTC. Its translation is CAITPGLAGGQETQYF.

The gene calls are TRBV28 and TRBJ1-4; D uncertain. Germline V lookup: CDR1 MDHEN, CDR2 SYDVKM. This CDR3 region has 15 residues. V gave up 4 bases and J gave up 11 bases, with 20 bases separating them. In nucleotides, the CDR3 is TGTGCCAGCAGTTCCCACGACACACACCGAGGGAAACTGTTTTTT. This encodes CASSSHDTHRGKLFF.

The gene calls are TRBV5-1 and TRBJ1-1, with TRBD1 as a possible D gene (5 bases). The CDR3 covers 13 residues. Looked up from germline, CDR1 is SGHRS and CDR2 is YFSETQ. Trimming removed 4 bases at V and 3 bases at J, with 10 bases between. The CDR3 sequence is CASSRTTDTEAFF. The CDR3 region has the DNA TGCGCCAGCAGCCGAACGACAGACACTGAAGCTTTCTTT. The full variable domain, in which reference TRBV5-1 and TRBJ1-1 provide the parts outside the CDR3, is KAGVTQTPRYLIKTRGQQVTLSCSPISGHRSVSWYQQTPGQGLQFLFEYFSETQRNKGNFPGRFSGRQFSNSRSEMNVSTLELGDSALYLCASSRTTDTEAFFGQGTRLTVV.

V is TRBV18 and J is TRBJ1-6; D perhaps matches TRBD1 (5 bases). Germline lookup yields CDR1 KGHSH and CDR2 LQKENI. V lost 0 bases and J lost 4, with 10 bases in between. The CDR3 runs to 16 residues. CDR3 in amino acids: CASSPPAGRYNSPLHF. CDR3 nucleotide sequence: TGTGCCAGCTCACCACCGGCGGGACGGTATAATTCACCCCTCCACTTT.

The V gene is TRBV25-1, the J gene TRBJ2-1; TRBD2 is a possible D gene (5 bases). This CDR3 has 13 residues. Trimming left V 6 bases short and J 8 bases short, with 14 bases between. In germline, CDR1 is MGHDK, CDR2 SYGVNS. CDR3 sequence: CASSSGLADEQFF. In nucleotides, the CDR3 is TGTGCCAGCAGCTCAGGACTGGCGGATGAGCAGTTCTTC.

The chain recombines TRBV12-3 or TRBV12-4 with TRBJ1-1, with D possibly matching TRBD1 (5 bases). The ends were cut back, 5 bases at V and 7 bases at J, with 14 bases in the middle. This CDR3 contains 13 residues. In nucleotides, the CDR3 is TGTGCCAGCAGTCCGGGGGGGGTCATTGAAGCTTTCTTT. This translates into CASSPGGVIEAFF.

Details on this clone: This sample also contains other DNA sequences that code for the same CDR3. The V call is TRBV28, the J call TRBJ1-1; D not certain. The CDR3 sequence is 13 residues long. Between the trimmed V and J ends, which lost 5 bases and 0 bases, there was a span of 7 bases. Germline V gene data show CDR1 as MDHEN and CDR2 as SYDVKM. The CDR3 region has the DNA TGTGCCAGCAGTCTGGGGTTGAACACTGAAGCTTTCTTT. Translation gives CASSLGLNTEAFF.

This rearrangement joins TRBV27 to TRBJ2-6; D possibly corresponds to TRBD2 (5 bases). Germline CDR1 reads MNHEY; CDR2 reads SMNVEV (reference sequence). This CDR3 comprises 17 residues. Trimming pared 3 bases from V and 0 bases from J, leaving 12 bases between. The CDR3 reads CASSFRAGVSGANVLTF. The CDR3, as DNA: TGTGCCAGCAGTTTTCGTGCCGGGGTCTCTGGGGCCAACGTCCTGACTTTC.

The chain has TRBV29-1 and TRBJ2-3, with 8 bases fitting TRBD1. The germline gives CDR1 SQVTM, CDR2 ANQGSEA. The CDR3 is 13 residues long. Trimming at V came to 4 bases and at J to 3 bases, leaving 3 bases not matched to a gene. CDR3 coding DNA: TGCAGCGTTGGGCAGGGGGCAACAGATACGCAGTATTTT. It encodes CSVGQGATDTQYF.

This rearrangement joins TRBV2 to TRBJ2-7; 9 bases map to TRBD1. The V segment lost 6 bases and the J segment 5 bases; nucleotides outside the gene matches: 8. The CDR3 consists of 14 residues. CDR1 SNHLY and CDR2 FYNNEI come from the germline V gene. The chain's CDR3 is CASSRQGGSNEQYF. Here the CDR3 DNA reads TGTGCCAGCAGCCGACAGGGGGGATCAAACGAGCAGTACTTC.

The genes are TRBV28 and TRBJ1-1; the D is unclear. V lost 3 bases and J 5 bases, leaving 7 bases between the germline ends. Germline values: CDR1 MDHEN, CDR2 SYDVKM. The CDR3 has 12 amino acids. The CDR3 DNA is TGTGCCAGCAGTTTTGGAGCAACTGAAGCTTTCTTT. This gives the protein CASSFGATEAFF. Using reference TRBV28 and TRBJ1-1 for the parts outside the CDR3, the full variable domain is DVKVTQSSRYLVKRTGEKVFLECVQDMDHENMFWYRQDPGLGLRLIYFSYDVKMKEKGDIPEGYSVSREKKERFSLILESASTNQTSMYLCASSFGATEAFFGQGTRLTVV.

The V gene is TRBV27, the J gene TRBJ2-1; the D gene is possibly TRBD2 (5 bases). Trimming took off 5 bases at V and 16 bases at J, with 15 bases between the two ends. The CDR3 runs 11 residues. Germline loops: CDR1 MNHEY, CDR2 SMNVEV (reference sequence). CDR3 DNA: TGTGCCAGCAGTCTCCGGGCCGGGAAATTCTTC. As protein: CASSLRAGKFF.

The V and J genes are TRBV6-5 and TRBJ1-3, with 7 bases aligning to TRBD1. Germline V CDR1 and CDR2: MNHEY, SVGAGI. V shed 10 bases, J shed 2 bases, and the junction held 2 bases outside the gene matches. The CDR3 runs to 12 residues. The CDR3 DNA reads as TGTGCCACCCAGGGGGCTGGAAACACCATATATTTT. Amino acid sequence: CATQGAGNTIYF.

This chain connects TRBV19 to TRBJ2-7, with TRBD2 matching 7 bases. Germline lookup yields CDR1 LNHDA and CDR2 SQIVND (reference sequence). Unmatched junction bases numbered 2, after V lost 4 bases and J lost 2 bases. The CDR3 length is 13 residues. The CDR3 DNA reads TGTGCCAGTAGTAGGGGGGGACCCTACGAGCAGTACTTC. Translation: CASSRGGPYEQYF.

The chain links TRBV6-1 to TRBJ1-1; a weak D match, TRBD1 (6 bases). V lost 2 bases and J lost 1, with 11 bases in between. CDR1 MNHNS and CDR2 SASEGT come from the germline V gene. The CDR3 length is 15 residues. The CDR3 sequence is CASSETGSANTEAFF. The CDR3 coding sequence is TGTGCCAGCAGTGAAACAGGGTCCGCGAACACTGAAGCTTTCTTT.